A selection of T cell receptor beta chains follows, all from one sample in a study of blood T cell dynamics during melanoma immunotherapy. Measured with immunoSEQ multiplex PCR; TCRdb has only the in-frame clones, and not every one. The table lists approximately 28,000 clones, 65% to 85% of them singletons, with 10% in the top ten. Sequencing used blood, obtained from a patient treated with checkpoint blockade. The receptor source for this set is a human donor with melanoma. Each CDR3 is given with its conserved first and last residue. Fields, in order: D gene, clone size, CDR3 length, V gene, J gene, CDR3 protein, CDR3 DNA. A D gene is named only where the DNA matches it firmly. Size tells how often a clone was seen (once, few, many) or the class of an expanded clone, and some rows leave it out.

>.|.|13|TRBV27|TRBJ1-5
CASSHKPNQPQHF
TGTGCCAGCAGTCACAAGCCCAATCAGCCCCAGCATTTT
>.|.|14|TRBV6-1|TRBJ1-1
CASSLSSEYTEAFF
TGTGCCAGCAGTCTCAGCTCCGAATACACTGAAGCTTTCTTT
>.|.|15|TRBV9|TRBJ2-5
CASGSRQGSSETQYF
TGTGCCAGCGGGTCCAGGCAGGGTAGTTCGGAGACCCAGTACTTC
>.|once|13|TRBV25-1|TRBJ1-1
CASRGLGRSEAFF
TGTGCCAGCAGAGGGCTCGGACGTAGTGAAGCTTTCTTT
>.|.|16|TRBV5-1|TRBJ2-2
CASSSTRVGGTGELFF
TGCGCCAGCAGCTCCACTAGGGTAGGGGGCACCGGGGAGCTGTTTTTT
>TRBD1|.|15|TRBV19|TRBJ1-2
CASTLTGQGNYGYTF
TGTGCCAGTACCCTCACGGGACAGGGGAACTATGGCTACACCTTC
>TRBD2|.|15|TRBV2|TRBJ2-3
CASSASGSGWDTQYF
TGTGCCAGCTCGGCTAGCGGGAGCGGGTGGGATACGCAGTATTTT
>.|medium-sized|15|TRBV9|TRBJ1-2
CASSVDGRVYSGYTF
TGTGCCAGCAGCGTAGATGGCAGGGTCTATAGTGGCTACACCTTC
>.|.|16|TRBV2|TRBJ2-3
CASSERWELLTDTQYF
TGTGCCAGCAGTGAACGGTGGGAGTTATTGACAGATACGCAGTATTTT
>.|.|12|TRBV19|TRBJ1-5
CASSLRNQPQHF
TGTGCCAGTAGCCTCAGGAATCAGCCCCAGCATTTT
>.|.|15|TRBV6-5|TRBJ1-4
CASSSRDGQNEKLFF
TGTGCCAGCAGTTCCCGGGACGGTCAGAATGAAAAACTGTTTTTT
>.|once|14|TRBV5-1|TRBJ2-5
CASSPGIRQETQYF
TGCGCCAGCAGCCCAGGGATCCGACAAGAGACCCAGTACTTC
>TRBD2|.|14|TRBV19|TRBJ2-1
CASSPGTSALEQFF
TGTGCCAGTAGTCCTGGGACTAGCGCCTTGGAGCAGTTCTTC
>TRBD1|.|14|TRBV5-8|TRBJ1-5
CASSPRTGNQPQHF
TGTGCCAGCAGCCCCAGGACAGGGAATCAGCCCCAGCATTTT
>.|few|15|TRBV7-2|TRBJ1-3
CASSLDRASGGTIYF
TGTGCCAGCAGCTTAGACAGGGCGTCGGGGGGCACCATATATTTT
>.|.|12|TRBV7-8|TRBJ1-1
CASSLQGYGAFF
TGTGCCAGCAGCCTCCAGGGATATGGAGCTTTCTTT
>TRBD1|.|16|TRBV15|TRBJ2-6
CATSYRGLAGANVLTF
TGTGCCACCAGTTACAGGGGGCTGGCTGGGGCCAACGTCCTGACTTTC
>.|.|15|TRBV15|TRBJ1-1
CATSRAGVQNTEAFF
TGTGCCACCAGCAGAGCGGGCGTCCAGAACACTGAAGCTTTCTTT
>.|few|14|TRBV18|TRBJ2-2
CASSGQLNTGELFF
TGTGCCAGCTCCGGACAGCTAAACACCGGGGAGCTGTTTTTT
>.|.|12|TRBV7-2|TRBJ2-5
CASSLVGETQYF
TGTGCCAGCAGCTTAGTAGGAGAGACCCAGTACTTC
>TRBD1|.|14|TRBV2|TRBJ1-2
CASSPIPGGDGYTF
TGTGCCAGCAGTCCAATCCCAGGGGGCGATGGCTACACCTTC
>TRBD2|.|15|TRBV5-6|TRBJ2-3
CASSLASGGADTQYF
TGTGCCAGCAGCTTGGCTAGCGGGGGGGCAGATACGCAGTATTTT
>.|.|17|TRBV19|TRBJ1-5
CASSINWGKYRNQPQHF
TGTGCCAGTAGTATAAATTGGGGCAAATATCGCAATCAGCCCCAGCATTTT
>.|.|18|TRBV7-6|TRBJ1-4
CASSHRIGVRGEGEKLFF
TGTGCCAGCAGCCACCGGATCGGTGTAAGGGGGGAAGGTGAAAAACTGTTTTTT
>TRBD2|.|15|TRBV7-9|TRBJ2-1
CASSPTLAGYNEQFF
TGTGCCAGCAGCCCTACCCTAGCGGGATACAATGAGCAGTTCTTC
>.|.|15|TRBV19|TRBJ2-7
CASSRRGRTDYEQYF
TGTGCCAGTAGTCGTAGGGGACGGACGGACTACGAGCAGTACTTC
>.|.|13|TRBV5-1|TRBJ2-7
CASSLRSSYEQYF
TGCGCCAGCAGCTTGAGATCCTCCTACGAGCAGTACTTC
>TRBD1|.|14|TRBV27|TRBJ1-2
CASSSPGTGRGYTF
TGTGCCAGCAGTTCACCCGGGACAGGACGCGGCTACACCTTC
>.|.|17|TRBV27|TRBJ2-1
CASSPDEQGGPYNEQFF
TGTGCCAGCTCCCCCGACGAACAAGGGGGGCCCTACAATGAGCAGTTCTTC
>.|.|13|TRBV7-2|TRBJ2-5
CASSLEREETQYF
TGTGCCAGCAGCTTAGAACGCGAAGAGACCCAGTACTTC
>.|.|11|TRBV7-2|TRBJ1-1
CASSARSLAFF
TGTGCCAGCAGCGCCAGGTCCCTCGCTTTCTTT
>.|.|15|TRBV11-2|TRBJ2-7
CASSLVGASAYEQYF
TGTGCCAGCAGCTTAGTAGGAGCCAGCGCCTACGAGCAGTACTTC
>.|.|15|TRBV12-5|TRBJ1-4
CASGSTGPTNEKLFF
TGTGCTAGTGGTTCGACAGGACCAACTAATGAAAAACTGTTTTTT
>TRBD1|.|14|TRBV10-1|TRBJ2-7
CASSEPDRGYEQYF
TGCGCCAGCAGTGAGCCAGACAGGGGCTACGAGCAGTACTTC
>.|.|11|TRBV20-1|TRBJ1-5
CSVGGHQPQHF
TGCAGTGTGGGGGGGCATCAGCCCCAGCATTTT
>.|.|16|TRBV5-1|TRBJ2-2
CASSLSPGVNTGELFF
TGCGCCAGCAGCTTGTCCCCAGGGGTTAACACCGGGGAGCTGTTTTTT
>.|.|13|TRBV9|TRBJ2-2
CASSAVLTGELFF
TGTGCCAGCAGCGCAGTTCTCACCGGGGAGCTGTTTTTT
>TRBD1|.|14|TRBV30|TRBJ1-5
CAWSGGQGVQPQHF
TGTGCCTGGAGTGGAGGGCAGGGGGTTCAGCCCCAGCATTTT
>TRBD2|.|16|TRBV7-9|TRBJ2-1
CASSPLLAGAYNEQFF
TGTGCCAGCAGCCCCCTTCTAGCGGGGGCCTACAATGAGCAGTTCTTC
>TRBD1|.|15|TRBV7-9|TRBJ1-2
CASSLPQGGNYGYTF
TGTGCCAGCAGCTTACCCCAAGGGGGCAACTATGGCTACACCTTC
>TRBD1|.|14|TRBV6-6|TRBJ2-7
CASSSQDRAYEQYF
TGTGCCAGCAGCTCCCAGGACAGGGCCTACGAGCAGTACTTC
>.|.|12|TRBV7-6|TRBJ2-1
CASSVMLGEQFF
TGTGCCAGCAGCGTTATGCTGGGTGAGCAGTTCTTC
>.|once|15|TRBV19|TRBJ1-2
CASSKWQGEGYGYTF
TGTGCCAGTAGTAAATGGCAGGGTGAGGGCTATGGCTACACCTTC
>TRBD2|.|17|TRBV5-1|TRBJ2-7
CASSPTSGRAPSYEQYF
TGCGCCAGCAGCCCTACTAGCGGGAGGGCCCCCTCCTACGAGCAGTACTTC
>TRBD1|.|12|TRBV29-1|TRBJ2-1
CSADRVRNEQFF
TGCAGCGCAGACAGGGTACGCAATGAGCAGTTCTTC
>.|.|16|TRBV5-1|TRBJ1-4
CASSLVPSGTNEKLFF
TGCGCCAGCAGCTTGGTTCCCTCGGGCACTAATGAAAAACTGTTTTTT
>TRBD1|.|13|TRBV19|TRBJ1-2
CASTARQGDGYTF
TGTGCCAGTACCGCCCGACAGGGTGATGGCTACACCTTC
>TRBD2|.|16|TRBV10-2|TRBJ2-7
CASSGAGEWGSYEQYF
TGCGCCAGCAGCGGGGCGGGAGAATGGGGATCCTACGAGCAGTACTTC
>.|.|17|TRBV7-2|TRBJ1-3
CASSFAGAARGGNTIYF
TGTGCCAGCAGCTTCGCAGGGGCAGCAAGGGGTGGAAACACCATATATTTT